The T cell receptor beta chain under discussion was sequenced for a study of cytomegalovirus exposure and HLA in healthy donors. Regarding this clone: The antigen remains undetermined.

Study results and limitations: TCR beta V- and J-gene trimming was later associated with a missense DCLRE1C variant. Researchers left out some V segments, among them TRBV6-2 and TRBV6-3, as indistinguishable. TCR beta sequences reportedly predicted most subjects' HLA-A and HLA-B alleles accurately. Serostatus for CMV was the only available immune exposure information.

This PCR relied on a set of 60 Vbeta primers and 13 Jbeta primers. TCRdb keeps only in-frame clones here, not all; method: immunoSEQ multiplex PCR. The sample has approximately 74,000 clones, roughly 76% seen once; the top ten hold roughly 7.7%. CDR3 length: 12 residues. The germline V gene encodes CDR1 MNHNS and CDR2 SASEGT. V was shortened by 5 bases and J by 2 bases, with 6 bases between the two germline ends. This chain connects TRBV6-1 to TRBJ1-2; a weak D match, TRBD1 (5 bases). Input material: PBMCs. The TCR comes from a man aged 60 to 69 in good health and CMV-seropositive. CDR3 sequence (DNA): TGTGCCAGCAGTCAGGGAAACTATGGCTACACCTTC. It translates to CASSQGNYGYTF.